One sample yielded the 10 T cell receptor beta chains listed below, sequenced in a study of T cells in Graves' hyperthyroidism and ophthalmopathy. From RNA transcripts, TCR beta CDR3 regions were amplified. The primer set for the first-round RT-PCR of the TCR CDR3 was HTBI. Using its own MiXCR run on the multiplex PCR reads, TCRdb lists one record per CDR3 protein. The repertoire holds about 620,000 distinct CDR3 sequences, with about 17% as singletons. Sequenced sample: blood. The receptor source for this set is a woman aged 30 to 39 with Graves' hyperthyroidism.

This clonotype was observed many times. The genes are TRBV15 and TRBJ1-5; tentatively, D is TRBD1 (5 bases). The CDR3 sequence is 15 residues long. Trimming removed 5 bases at V and 3 bases at J, with 14 bases between. Germline V gene sequence: CDR1 LNHNV, CDR2 YYDKDF (reference sequence). CDR3 nucleotide sequence: TGTGCCACCAGCCACGGCAGGGATTCCAATCAGCCCCAGCATTTT. Translation gives CATSHGRDSNQPQHF.

On this clonotype itself: A much bigger clone sits one base away, suggesting this may be a read error. V is TRBV14 and J is TRBJ2-1; D is undetermined. Germline V CDR1 and CDR2: SGHDN, FVKESK. The CDR3 is made up of 14 amino acids. Trimming cost V 5 bases and J 8 bases, with 16 bases left between them. The CDR3 nucleotides read TGTGCCAGCAGCGCTGGTGCATCGGTGGATGAGCAGTTCTTC. As protein: CASSAGASVDEQFF.

The table lists this clonotype with many counts. This sequence joins TRBV6-1 and TRBJ2-7; D unresolved. The CDR3 length is 13 residues. V gave up 5 bases and J gave up 2 bases, with 10 bases separating them. Germline CDR1 and CDR2: MNHNS and SASEGT. The CDR3 here is CASSWWPPYEQYF. The CDR3 coding sequence is TGTGCCAGCAGTTGGTGGCCACCCTACGAGCAGTACTTC.

This clonotype was counted ten times or more. The chain has TRBV12-5 and TRBJ1-1; a weak D match, TRBD1 (5 bases). The V and J ends lost 1 base and 5 bases respectively, with 11 bases between them. From germline, CDR1 is LGHNT and CDR2 FRNRAP. CDR3 length: 14 amino acids. The CDR3: CASGLEGRGTEAFF. The DNA for the CDR3 is TGTGCTAGTGGTTTGGAGGGACGGGGGACTGAAGCTTTCTTT.

This clonotype was counted many times. The rearrangement uses TRBV12-3 or TRBV12-4 and TRBJ2-7, with D possibly matching TRBD1 (6 bases). Trimming removed 2 bases from V and 7 bases from J, with 9 bases in between. This CDR3 has 12 amino acids. CDR3 DNA: TGTGCCAGCAGTTTAACGAGGGGGGAGCAGTACTTC. Its protein is CASSLTRGEQYF.

V and J are TRBV7-9 and TRBJ2-4; D might be TRBD1 (6 bases). V lost 2 bases and J 10 bases, leaving 21 bases between the germline ends. This CDR3 spans 16 amino acids. The germline CDR1 and CDR2 sequences are SEHNR and FQNEAQ (reference sequence). The CDR3 protein is CASSLMGALRVNIQYF. The CDR3 DNA follows: TGTGCCAGCAGCTTAATGGGGGCCCTACGCGTGAATATTCAGTACTTC.

V and J are TRBV28 and TRBJ1-2, with a tentative D call TRBD1 (5 bases). CDR3 length: 16 residues. V was shortened by 5 bases and J by 0 bases, with 16 bases between the two germline ends. In germline, CDR1 is MDHEN, CDR2 SYDVKM. The CDR3 loop is CASSPNPGTANYGYTF. The CDR3 coding sequence is TGTGCCAGCAGTCCGAACCCTGGGACGGCTAACTATGGCTACACCTTC.

This clonotype was picked up a small number of times. V is TRBV5-5 and J is TRBJ2-2, with D tentatively TRBD2 (5 bases). The CDR3 length is 15 residues. The germline V gene has CDR1 SGHKS and CDR2 YYEKEE (reference sequence). V dropped 5 bases and J dropped 0 bases, with 11 bases sitting between them. The CDR3: CASRARGSNTGELFF. CDR3 DNA sequence: TGTGCCAGCAGAGCCCGGGGTTCGAACACCGGGGAGCTGTTTTTT.

This CDR3 is CASSFEGPAEQFF. CDR3 DNA: TGTGCCAGCAGCTTTGAAGGCCCCGCGGAGCAGTTCTTC. The chain recombines TRBV7-9 with TRBJ2-1, with no clear D. V was clipped by 3 bases and J by 10 bases, with 13 bases between them. Germline V gene data show CDR1 as SEHNR and CDR2 as FQNEAQ (reference sequence). The CDR3 runs 13 residues.

This clonotype was observed a few times. The chain is built from TRBV7-9 and TRBJ2-7; 9 bases agree with TRBD1. V trimming: 4 bases; J trimming: 1 base; junction bases outside the gene matches: 8. The CDR3 runs to 16 residues. Germline V gene lookup returns CDR1 SEHNR and CDR2 FQNEAQ (reference sequence). CDR3 amino acids: CASSSISGQGSYEQYF. The CDR3 DNA reads TGTGCCAGCAGCTCCATCTCAGGACAGGGGTCCTACGAGCAGTACTTC.